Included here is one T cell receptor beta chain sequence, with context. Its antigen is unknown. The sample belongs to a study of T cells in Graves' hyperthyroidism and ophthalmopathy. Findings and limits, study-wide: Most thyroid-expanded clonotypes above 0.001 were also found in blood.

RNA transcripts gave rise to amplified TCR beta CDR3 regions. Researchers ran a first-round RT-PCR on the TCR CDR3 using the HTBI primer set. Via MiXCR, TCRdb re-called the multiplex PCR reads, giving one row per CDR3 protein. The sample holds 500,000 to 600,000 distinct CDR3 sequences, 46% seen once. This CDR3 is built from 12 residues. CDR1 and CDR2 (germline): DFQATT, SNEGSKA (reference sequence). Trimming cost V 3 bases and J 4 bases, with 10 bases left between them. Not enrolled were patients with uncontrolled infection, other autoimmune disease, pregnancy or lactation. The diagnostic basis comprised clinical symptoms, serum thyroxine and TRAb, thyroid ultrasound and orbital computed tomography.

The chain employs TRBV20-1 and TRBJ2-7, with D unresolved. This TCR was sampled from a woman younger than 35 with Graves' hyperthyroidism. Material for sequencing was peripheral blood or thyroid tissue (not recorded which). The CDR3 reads CSARTVGYEQYF. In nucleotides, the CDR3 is TGCAGTGCTAGGACTGTGGGATACGAGCAGTACTTC.